Listed below are T cell receptor beta chains from one sample, sequenced in a study of Ad26.COV2.S vaccination and SARS-CoV-2 variants. Sequencing was performed with immunoSEQ multiplex PCR; in TCRdb, only in-frame clones are kept and a portion is missing. The sample lists a few hundred thousand clones, 80% to 95% occurring once. The material was peripheral blood, obtained in a trial of Ad26.COV2.S vaccine versus placebo. All receptors come from a person between 18 and 59 years old who received the Ad26.COV2.S COVID-19 vaccine or a placebo. CDR3s include the opening cysteine and the closing phenylalanine or tryptophan. A D gene is named only where the DNA matches it firmly.

J gene,V gene,D gene,CDR3 protein
TRBJ2-2,TRBV6-5,-,CAGRDGMNTGELFF
TRBJ2-1,TRBV19,TRBD2,CASQRGPGGRPQFF
TRBJ2-1,TRBV14,TRBD2,CASSRPPSFAGGSHEQFF
TRBJ2-7,TRBV5-6,-,CASSSGLTLSYEQYF
TRBJ2-5,TRBV15,-,CATSMEVERETQYF
TRBJ1-4,TRBV29-1,-,CSVAGASGEKLFF
TRBJ2-7,TRBV11-3,-,CASSPPGGGGQYF
TRBJ2-1,TRBV7-6,-,CASSLAAGPNEQFF
TRBJ2-2,TRBV7-3,TRBD2,CASSLFFVGLAGGYDGELFF
TRBJ1-4,TRBV6-5,TRBD1,CASSYMTGNEKLFF
TRBJ2-3,TRBV28,-,CASSSPGQTDTQYF
TRBJ2-3,TRBV28,-,CASSLQRTTDTQYF
TRBJ2-7,TRBV7-9,-,CASSPVYEQYF
TRBJ2-7,TRBV21-1,-,CASSKGLTGGSSFYF
TRBJ2-7,TRBV5-5,-,CASSLDYRTVSYEQYF
TRBJ2-2,TRBV3-1/TRBV3-2,-,CASSQVAGTGELFF
TRBJ2-7,TRBV28,-,CASRPQVDEQYF
TRBJ2-3,TRBV9,-,CASSEGFQYTDTQYF
TRBJ1-5,TRBV6-5,-,CASRQGSAQPQHF
TRBJ2-2,TRBV6-5,-,CASRTPGELFF
TRBJ2-1,TRBV28,TRBD2,CASSLLGLAGSEQFF
TRBJ2-7,TRBV28,-,CASSLVGEPYEQYF
TRBJ1-1,TRBV6-2/TRBV6-3,TRBD1,CASSYSIGTGDTEAFF